This T cell receptor beta chain is drawn from a study of T cells in localized non-small cell lung cancer. Only in-frame clones appear in the TCRdb table, and some are missing; sequencing was by immunoSEQ multiplex PCR. Of 59,000 or so clones in the sample, roughly nine tenths were seen once. Overall study results and limits: Measurement of T cell clonality placed uninvolved adjacent lung highest, above the level in tumor. As only one tumor region underwent sequencing, heterogeneity remains possible. Overall survival was longer when the density of T cells in the blood was higher. Researchers found a median approximately 53 of the top 100 tumor clones in adjacent lung.

In the case of this clone: Its antigen remains unknown.

The origin of this receptor is a man aged 40 to 75 with stage I lung adenocarcinoma. This material consisted of peripheral blood, taken before any cancer treatment.

This chain's CDR3 is CASSLEPTRLGEQYF. For the CDR3, the DNA is TGTGCCAGCAGCCTCGAGCCCACTAGGTTAGGCGAGCAGTACTTC. V and J are TRBV7-2 and TRBJ2-7, with D possibly TRBD2 on 5 matching bases. V was cut by 5 bases and J by 6 bases, with 20 bases left in between. The CDR3 has 15 residues. CDR1 SGHTA and CDR2 FQGNSA come from the germline V gene. The whole variable domain, remainder taken from reference TRBV7-2 and TRBJ2-7, is GAGVSQSPSNKVTEKGKDVELRCDPISGHTALYWYRQSLGQGLEFLIYFQGNSAPDKSGLPSDRFSAERTGGSVSTLTIQRTQQEDSAVYLCASSLEPTRLGEQYFGPGTRLTVT.